Following are 13 T cell receptor beta chains from one sample sequenced in a study of CD8+ T cells in alopecia areata. RNA extraction was followed by reverse transcription into cDNA, which acted as the sequencing template. Sequencing used immunoSEQ multiplex PCR; TCRdb keeps in-frame clones, though not all of them. The repertoire includes about 15,000 clones, about three fifths of them detected once, and 10% to 15% sits in the top ten. Alopecia areata patients gave lesional scalp punch biopsies and peripheral blood samples. Sequences were obtained from skin. These receptors were taken from a human donor with alopecia areata.

In nucleotides, the CDR3 is TGTGCCAGCAGCGTCCGGACGACGGGGGACACCATATATTTT. Translation gives CASSVRTTGDTIYF. The J gene is TRBJ1-3, the V gene TRBV9; a possible D gene is TRBD1 (5 bases). Per germline, CDR1 SGDLS and CDR2 YYNGEE. Trimming left V 2 bases short and J 8 bases short, with 14 bases between. This CDR3 contains 14 residues.

This rearrangement joins TRBV28 to TRBJ2-3; 15 bases match TRBD2. The V segment lost 5 bases and the J segment 3 bases; nucleotides outside the gene matches: 6. This CDR3 spans 17 amino acids. Germline V gene lookup returns CDR1 MDHEN and CDR2 SYDVKM. The CDR3, as DNA: TGTGCCAGCAGTGGCAGGACTAGCGGGAGGGCAACAGATACGCAGTATTTT. This gives the protein CASSGRTSGRATDTQYF. The entire variable domain, with the rest obtained from reference TRBV28 and TRBJ2-3, is as follows: DVKVTQSSRYLVKRTGEKVFLECVQDMDHENMFWYRQDPGLGLRLIYFSYDVKMKEKGDIPEGYSVSREKKERFSLILESASTNQTSMYLCASSGRTSGRATDTQYFGPGTRLTVL.

This clone appeared a few times. This chain joins TRBV5-1 and TRBJ2-7, with D perhaps TRBD1 (5 bases). V was trimmed by 0 bases and J by 3 bases, leaving 16 bases between them. CDR3 size: 16 residues. From germline, CDR1 is SGHRS and CDR2 YFSETQ. The CDR3 region is CASSLGQGAGFYEQYF. The CDR3 DNA is TGCGCCAGCAGCTTGGGGCAGGGTGCTGGCTTCTACGAGCAGTACTTC.

Only a few counts were recorded for this clone. One junction end disagrees with the germline gene, perhaps due to a read error. The J gene is TRBJ2-5, the V gene TRBV4-1, with 13 bases lining up with TRBD2. Germline lookup yields CDR1 MGHRA and CDR2 YSYEKL. The CDR3 runs 16 residues. The CDR3 is CASSRGLAGQQETQYF. The CDR3 DNA is TGTGCCAGCAGCCGGGGACTAGCGGGACAGCAAGAGACCCAGTACTTC.

The V gene is TRBV7-3, the J gene TRBJ2-1; D is possibly TRBD1 or TRBD2 (5 bases each). Germline V gene lookup returns CDR1 SGHTA and CDR2 FQGTGA. The V gene lost 5 bases and the J gene lost 2 bases, with 13 bases spanning the gap. This CDR3 spans 15 amino acids. CDR3 DNA: TGTGCCAGCAGCCTCCGGGACGTAGCCTACAATGAGCAGTTCTTC. This translates into CASSLRDVAYNEQFF. Full variable domain (missing parts from reference TRBV7-3 and TRBJ2-1): GAGVSQTPSNKVTEKGKYVELRCDPISGHTALYWYRQSLGQGPEFLIYFQGTGAADDSGLPNDRFFAVRPEGSVSTLKIQRTERGDSAVYLCASSLRDVAYNEQFFGPGTRLTVL.

This clone was observed a few times. The chain carries TRBV9 and TRBJ1-1, with unresolved D. Per germline, CDR1 SGDLS and CDR2 YYNGEE. V was clipped by 4 bases and J by 0 bases, with 10 bases between them. The length of the CDR3 is 14 residues. The CDR3 DNA sequence: TGTGCCAGCAGCCCTCCTCGGATGAACACTGAAGCTTTCTTT. It encodes CASSPPRMNTEAFF.

The CDR3 nucleotides read TGTGCCAGTAGTCCCGGGACTAGCGGGATAAGGACCTACGAGCAGTACTTC. Protein sequence: CASSPGTSGIRTYEQYF. The chain couples TRBV19 to TRBJ2-7; 13 bases are shared with TRBD2. This CDR3 region has 17 residues. The ends lost 5 bases at V and 2 bases at J; junction bases unmatched: 9. Per germline, CDR1 LNHDA and CDR2 SQIVND (reference sequence). Filled out from reference TRBV19 and TRBJ2-7, the complete variable domain reads DGGITQSPKYLFRKEGQNVTLSCEQNLNHDAMYWYRQDPGQGLRLIYYSQIVNDFQKGDIAEGYSVSREKKESFPLTVTSAQKNPTAFYLCASSPGTSGIRTYEQYFGPGTRLTVT.

The chain has TRBV9 and TRBJ2-1; D is undetermined. CDR3 length: 16 residues. With 0 bases removed from V and 5 bases from J, the gap between germline ends came to 15 bases. Germline CDR1 and CDR2: SGDLS and YYNGEE. This CDR3 reads CASSVGPAPPDNEQFF. The DNA for the CDR3 is TGTGCCAGCAGCGTAGGTCCGGCCCCCCCCGACAATGAGCAGTTCTTC. The whole variable domain, remainder taken from reference TRBV9 and TRBJ2-1, is DSGVTQTPKHLITATGQRVTLRCSPRSGDLSVYWYQQSLDQGLQFLIQYYNGEERAKGNILERFSAQQFPDLHSELNLSSLELGDSALYFCASSVGPAPPDNEQFFGPGTRLTVL.

There are a few counts of this clone. The V call is TRBV28, the J call TRBJ1-4; D unresolved. CDR3 length: 14 residues. V lost 3 bases to trimming and J lost 5 bases, with 10 bases between them. CDR1 is MDHEN, CDR2 SYDVKM, per germline. Here the CDR3 DNA reads TGTGCCAGCAGTTTTACGGCGGCAAATGAAAAACTGTTTTTT. This encodes CASSFTAANEKLFF.

Of note for this clone: At one end the junction does not follow the germline gene, possibly because of a read error. The identical CDR3 is also encoded by other nucleotide sequences in the sample. The chain joins TRBV4-1 to TRBJ1-2; D is undetermined. Germline CDR1 reads MGHRA; CDR2 reads YSYEKL. The CDR3 covers 16 residues. The DNA for the CDR3 is TGCGCCAGCAGTCAAGGACTGAGATATGGGTTTTATGGCTACACCTTC. This translates into CASSQGLRYGFYGYTF.

The chain has TRBV6-5 and TRBJ2-7, with D tentatively TRBD1 (5 bases). The CDR3 has 13 amino acids. The ends were cut back, 2 bases at V and 1 base at J, with 6 bases in the middle. Germline assignment: CDR1 MNHEY and CDR2 SVGAGI. The CDR3: CASSYPGSYEQYF. DNA for the CDR3: TGTGCCAGCAGTTACCCAGGGTCCTACGAGCAGTACTTC.

This clone was observed a handful of times. The rearrangement uses TRBV18 and TRBJ1-5; the D gene is possibly TRBD1 (6 bases). The V gene lost 6 bases and the J gene lost 4 bases, with 13 bases spanning the gap. This CDR3 is 14 amino acids long. Germline V gives CDR1 KGHSH, CDR2 LQKENI. This CDR3 is CASSAETGNQPQHF. The CDR3 DNA sequence: TGTGCCAGCTCCGCCGAGACAGGTAATCAGCCCCAGCATTTT.

The chain is built from TRBV27 and TRBJ2-1; the D is unclear. CDR3 size: 14 residues. The germline V gene has CDR1 MNHEY and CDR2 SMNVEV (reference sequence). V lost 8 bases and J 8 bases, leaving 19 bases between the germline ends. DNA for the CDR3: TGTGCCAGCTCACCCGCATGGGTTGGGTATGAGCAGTTCTTC. It is translated as CASSPAWVGYEQFF.